These 16 T cell receptor beta chains were all obtained from the same sample, sequenced in a study of T cell repertoires in ileal Crohn's disease. Measured with immunoSEQ multiplex PCR; TCRdb has only the in-frame clones, and not every one. This table has more than 4,500 clones, around 80% appearing once. The specimen was ileal tissue. These receptors came from an adult with Crohn's disease.

The rearrangement uses TRBV4-1 and TRBJ1-3; TRBD1 is a possible D gene (6 bases). V dropped 4 bases and J dropped 0 bases, with 16 bases sitting between them. This CDR3 spans 17 amino acids. Germline-derived CDR1 and CDR2 are MGHRA and YSYEKL. The CDR3 DNA reads as TGCGCCAGCAGCCTCGTCGGGGGGCCCCGCTCTGGAAACACCATATATTTT. Encoded protein: CASSLVGGPRSGNTIYF.

This clone appeared once. CDR3 coding DNA: TGCGCCAGCAGCCGATTACAGGGAGACCTCAGCACAGATACGCAGTATTTT. Protein: CASSRLQGDLSTDTQYF. This chain links TRBV4-1 with TRBJ2-3, with D perhaps matching TRBD1 (6 bases). V lost 4 bases and J 0 bases, leaving 17 bases between the germline ends. The germline V gene encodes CDR1 MGHRA and CDR2 YSYEKL. The CDR3 consists of 17 residues.

This chain links TRBV29-1 with TRBJ1-1; the match to TRBD1 covers 9 bases. V shed 7 bases, J shed 1 base, and the junction held 1 base outside the gene matches. There are 12 residues in the CDR3. Germline V CDR1 and CDR2: SQVTM, ANQGSEA. This chain's CDR3 is CSADRGNTEAFF. Here the CDR3 DNA reads TGCAGCGCGGACAGGGGGAACACTGAAGCTTTCTTT. Together with reference TRBV29-1 and TRBJ1-1, the CDR3 gives the full variable domain: SAVISQKPSRDICQRGTSLTIQCQVDSQVTMMFWYRQQPGQSLTLIATANQGSEATYESGFVIDKFPISRPNLTFSTLTVSNMSPEDSSIYLCSADRGNTEAFFGQGTRLTVV.

The J gene is TRBJ2-3, the V gene TRBV29-1, with TRBD2 identical over 10 bases. Germline V lookup: CDR1 SQVTM, CDR2 ANQGSEA. The CDR3 covers 14 residues. V shed 4 bases, J shed 7 bases, and the junction held 8 bases outside the gene matches. For the CDR3, the DNA is TGCAGCGTTGCCCGAGCGGGGGGGCCATATACGCAGTATTTT. Translated: CSVARAGGPYTQYF.

V gene TRBV5-1 combines with J gene TRBJ1-2; 11 nucleotides agree with TRBD1. Germline loops: CDR1 SGHRS, CDR2 YFSETQ. The CDR3 extends over 17 amino acids. V was pared by 4 bases and J by 6 bases, with 14 bases of the junction left unmatched. Here the CDR3 reads CASSPAGTGGGKHGYTF. In DNA, the CDR3 is TGCGCCAGCAGCCCAGCCGGGACAGGGGGTGGGAAACATGGCTACACCTTC.

This chain connects TRBV7-3 to TRBJ2-1, with 7 bases lining up with TRBD1. Per germline, CDR1 SGHTA and CDR2 FQGTGA. The CDR3 is made up of 13 amino acids. V dropped 5 bases and J dropped 3; count of bases not matched to a gene: 1. The CDR3 loop reads CASSRDSYNEQFF. The CDR3 DNA reads as TGTGCCAGCAGCCGGGACAGCTACAATGAGCAGTTCTTC.

V gene TRBV20-1 combines with J gene TRBJ2-7; D possibly corresponds to TRBD1 (5 bases). Germline lookup yields CDR1 DFQATT and CDR2 SNEGSKA (reference sequence). V lost 6 bases and J lost 7, with 13 bases in between. This CDR3 has 11 amino acids. Written as DNA, the CDR3 is TGCAGTGCAGCAAGACAGACGGAGCAGTACTTC. The encoded protein is CSAARQTEQYF.

This clone was detected only once. This chain connects TRBV13 to TRBJ2-2; maybe TRBD1 (5 bases). The CDR3 runs 13 residues. Trimming shortened V by 3 bases and J by 6 bases, and 8 bases separated the two germline ends. The germline V gene has CDR1 PRHDT and CDR2 FYEKMQ (reference sequence). The CDR3 protein is CASSFRVPGELFF. The CDR3 region has the DNA TGTGCCAGCAGCTTCAGGGTTCCCGGGGAGCTGTTTTTT.

The chain carries TRBV14 and TRBJ2-7; 9 positions match TRBD2. The germline gives CDR1 SGHDN, CDR2 FVKESK. This CDR3 is built from 15 residues. The J segment lost 0 bases and the V segment lost 4 bases, leaving 4 bases of the junction unmatched. The CDR3 here is CASSLSSGASYEQYF. The CDR3, as DNA: TGTGCCAGCAGCCTTTCTAGCGGGGCCTCCTACGAGCAGTACTTC. The full variable domain, completed using reference TRBV14 and TRBJ2-7, is EAGVTQFPSHSVIEKGQTVTLRCDPISGHDNLYWYRRVMGKEIKFLLHFVKESKQDESGMPNNRFLAERTGGTYSTLKVQPAELEDSGVYFCASSLSSGASYEQYFGPGTRLTVT.

For the CDR3, the DNA is TGTGCCACCGGACTTCGGAGTGGACCCCTACCGCGGGAGCAGTACTTC. As protein: CATGLRSGPLPREQYF. V and J are TRBV15 and TRBJ2-7; possibly TRBD2 for D (5 bases). V was shortened by 8 bases and J by 7 bases, with 27 bases between the two germline ends. The CDR3 sequence is 16 residues long. CDR1 is LNHNV, CDR2 YYDKDF, per germline (reference sequence).

The V and J genes are TRBV5-1 and TRBJ2-1, with 7 bases fitting TRBD2. Per germline, CDR1 SGHRS and CDR2 YFSETQ. J lost 0 bases, V lost 6 bases, and 6 bases had no gene match. This CDR3 contains 15 residues. In nucleotides, the CDR3 is TGCGCCAGCACGGGAGCGGGGTCCTCCTACAATGAGCAGTTCTTC. This sequence encodes CASTGAGSSYNEQFF.

The chain carries TRBV9 and TRBJ2-5; 7 bases align to TRBD2. The J segment lost 5 bases and the V segment lost 0 bases, leaving 4 bases of the junction unmatched. CDR3 length: 14 residues. In germline, CDR1 is SGDLS, CDR2 YYNGEE. As DNA, the CDR3 is TGTGCCAGCAGCGTAGATCCAGCGGGGGAGACCCAGTACTTC. Encoded protein: CASSVDPAGETQYF.

The chain has TRBV6-1 and TRBJ1-1; D unresolved. The V gene lost 5 bases and the J gene lost 6 bases, with 13 bases spanning the gap. This CDR3 spans 13 amino acids. CDR1 is MNHNS and CDR2 is SASEGT in the germline V gene. CDR3 sequence reads: CASSFTPRAEAFF. In DNA form, the CDR3 reads TGTGCCAGCAGTTTCACCCCGAGGGCTGAAGCTTTCTTT.

The chain has TRBV2 and TRBJ2-2, with 8 bases lining up with TRBD1. This CDR3 region has 15 residues. With V trimmed by 6 bases and J by 3 bases, 6 bases remained unmatched. Germline V gene lookup returns CDR1 SNHLY and CDR2 FYNNEI. CDR3 protein: CASRETGADTGELFF. Written as DNA, the CDR3 is TGTGCCAGCAGAGAGACAGGGGCCGACACCGGGGAGCTGTTTTTT.

The CDR3 reads CASSWSREVNTEAFF. CDR3 sequence (DNA): TGTGCCAGCAGTTGGTCTAGGGAGGTGAACACTGAAGCTTTCTTT. The chain is built from TRBV6-6 and TRBJ1-1; D gene uncertain. Trimming shortened V by 4 bases and J by 0 bases, and 12 bases separated the two germline ends. The CDR3 totals 15 residues. CDR1 is MNHNY and CDR2 is SVGAGI in the germline V gene (reference sequence).

Worth noting for this clone: One junction end does not reproduce the germline sequence, and a read error may be involved. This sequence joins TRBV5-4 and TRBJ2-5; 7 nucleotides line up with TRBD1. The CDR3 runs 14 residues. In germline, CDR1 is SGHNT, CDR2 YYREEE (reference sequence). CDR3 DNA sequence: TGTGCCAGCAGTTTGGGACAGATCCAAGAGACCCAGTACTTC. Its protein product is CASSLGQIQETQYF.